Listed here is a single TCR beta chain. This CDR3 contains 15 residues. From germline, CDR1 is SGHTS and CDR2 YDEGEE. V was clipped by 2 bases and J by 6 bases, with 14 bases between them. These data are taken from a study of T cells in Graves' hyperthyroidism and ophthalmopathy. Newly diagnosed hyperthyroidism, duration under 2 months, in patients aged 18 to 65. RNA transcripts provided the source from which TCR beta CDR3 regions were amplified. The HTBI primer set was used in a first-round RT-PCR of the TCR CDR3. TCRdb analysed the multiplex PCR reads with MiXCR anew, one entry per CDR3 protein. The sample includes about 420,000 distinct CDR3 sequences, roughly 14% of them seen just once.

This chain joins TRBV5-8 and TRBJ1-4; no firm D call. The specimen was blood. The receptor was derived from a woman aged 18-30 years with Graves' hyperthyroidism. The CDR3: CASSFGGRRDEKLFF. For the CDR3, the DNA is TGTGCCAGCAGCTTTGGTGGACGGAGAGATGAAAAACTGTTTTTT.